The 20 T cell receptor beta chains below all came from one sample that was sequenced in a study of T cell responses to AZD1222 COVID-19 vaccine. The protocol was immunoSEQ multiplex PCR, while the TCRdb copy is restricted to in-frame clones and leaves out a portion. The sample holds some 150,000 clones; 80% to 90% are singletons and the top ten take just under 3%. This specimen consisted of peripheral blood, obtained on day 0 of AZD1222 vaccination. The receptors were sampled from an adult in good health.

The rearrangement uses TRBV29-1 and TRBJ2-7, with 8 bases identical to TRBD2. CDR3 length: 15 amino acids. CDR1 SQVTM and CDR2 ANQGSEA come from the germline V gene. The V and J ends lost 3 bases and 2 bases, in that order; junction bases with no gene match: 9. DNA for the CDR3: TGCAGCGTTGAGAAAAGCGGGAGTGTTCCCTACGAGCAGTACTTC. Residues: CSVEKSGSVPYEQYF.

The V gene is TRBV7-2, the J gene TRBJ1-2, with 7 bases identical to TRBD1. This CDR3 has 14 residues. The V gene end was trimmed by 5 bases and the J gene end by 4 bases; junction bases not matched to a gene: 7. Germline V CDR1 and CDR2: SGHTA, FQGNSA. For the CDR3, the DNA is TGTGCCAGCAGCGTACAGGGGAGGGTCTATGGCTACACCTTC. Amino acids: CASSVQGRVYGYTF.

The chain couples TRBV6-2 or TRBV6-3 to TRBJ2-1; tentative D call: TRBD1 (5 bases). Per the germline V gene, CDR1 is MNHEY and CDR2 is SVGEGT. V lost 1 base to trimming and J lost 3 bases, with 13 bases between them. This CDR3 has 16 residues. The CDR3 is CASSYWGRTDYNEQFF. The CDR3 nucleotides read TGTGCCAGCAGTTACTGGGGCAGGACCGACTACAATGAGCAGTTCTTC.

In this sample, this clone turned up once. The chain recombines TRBV25-1 with TRBJ1-2, with D unclear. The CDR3 has 13 amino acids. The germline V gene encodes CDR1 MGHDK and CDR2 SYGVNS. Trimming took off 3 bases at V and 4 bases at J, with 9 bases between the two ends. As DNA, the CDR3 is TGTGCCAGCAGTGATGTGGAGAGCTATGGCTACACCTTC. It codes for CASSDVESYGYTF.

This clone occurred a few times. This chain uses TRBV13 with TRBJ1-2; a weak D match, TRBD1 (6 bases). The V gene lost 5 bases and the J gene lost 1 base, with 11 bases spanning the gap. The CDR3 is 14 residues long. Germline lookup yields CDR1 PRHDT and CDR2 FYEKMQ (reference sequence). CDR3 DNA sequence: TGTGCCAGCAGCCTCGGACAGCATAACTATGGCTACACCTTC. Amino acid sequence: CASSLGQHNYGYTF. Full variable domain (rest looked up from reference TRBV13 and TRBJ1-2): AAGVIQSPRHLIKEKRETATLKCYPIPRHDTVYWYQQGPGQDPQFLISFYEKMQSDKGSIPDRFSAQQFSDYHSELNMSSLELGDSALYFCASSLGQHNYGYTFGSGTRLTVV.

J is TRBJ1-1 and V is TRBV11-2; tentative D call: TRBD1 (5 bases). Germline V gives CDR1 SGHAT, CDR2 FQNNGV. The ends were cut back, 0 bases at V and 10 bases at J, with 15 bases in the middle. The CDR3 has 14 amino acids. CDR3 nucleotides: TGTGCCAGCAGCTTAGATAGGTCCTCTGGGGCAGCTTTCTTT. It is translated as CASSLDRSSGAAFF.

A word on this clone: The same CDR3 also results from other DNA sequences found in this sample. The chain combines TRBV28 with TRBJ1-5; no firm D call. Between the trimmed V and J ends, which lost 2 bases and 3 bases, there was a span of 2 bases. The length of the CDR3 is 12 residues. Germline lookup yields CDR1 MDHEN and CDR2 SYDVKM. The chain's CDR3 is CASSLANQPQHF. For the CDR3, the DNA is TGTGCCAGCAGTTTAGCCAATCAGCCCCAGCATTTT.

This clone has only one observation. V usage is TRBV7-2 and J usage is TRBJ2-5; the D call may be TRBD1 or TRBD2 (5 bases each). Between the trimmed V and J ends, which lost 4 bases and 5 bases, there was a span of 14 bases. Germline V gene lookup returns CDR1 SGHTA and CDR2 FQGNSA. The CDR3 totals 14 residues. CDR3 sequence reads: CASSSFGAGETQYF. CDR3 sequence (DNA): TGTGCCAGCAGCTCGTTCGGGGCGGGTGAGACCCAGTACTTC. Using reference TRBV7-2 and TRBJ2-5 for the parts outside the CDR3, the full variable domain is GAGVSQSPSNKVTEKGKDVELRCDPISGHTALYWYRQSLGQGLEFLIYFQGNSAPDKSGLPSDRFSAERTGGSVSTLTIQRTQQEDSAVYLCASSSFGAGETQYFGPGTRLLVL.

This clone appeared once. The chain couples TRBV5-1 to TRBJ1-1, with a weak D call TRBD1 (6 bases). Germline CDR1 reads SGHRS; CDR2 reads YFSETQ. The CDR3 is 13 residues long. V lost 2 bases and J 7 bases, leaving 12 bases between the germline ends. The CDR3 region has the DNA TGCGCCAGCAGCTTCGAGGGGGAGAGTGAAGCTTTCTTT. This sequence encodes CASSFEGESEAFF.

The chain uses TRBV6-2 or TRBV6-3 and TRBJ1-5; D possibly corresponds to TRBD1 (5 bases). The CDR3 spans 14 residues. The ends were cut back, 5 bases at V and 6 bases at J, with 14 bases in the middle. The germline V gene encodes CDR1 MNHEY and CDR2 SVGEGT. CDR3: CASSARGDFQPQHF. The CDR3 region has the DNA TGTGCCAGCAGTGCTCGTGGGGACTTTCAGCCCCAGCATTTT.

The chain uses TRBV5-1 and TRBJ1-6, with D possibly being TRBD1 (5 bases). The V end lost 1 base, the J end lost 5 bases, and 13 bases lay between the germline ends. Per germline, CDR1 SGHRS and CDR2 YFSETQ. This CDR3 comprises 16 residues. The CDR3, as DNA: TGCGCCAGCAGCTTGTCGGCGGGACGGGATAATTCACCCCTCCACTTT. It yields the protein CASSLSAGRDNSPLHF.

J is TRBJ2-2 and V is TRBV18; D unclear. Trimming stripped 5 bases from V and 6 bases from J, with 10 bases between. In germline, CDR1 is KGHSH, CDR2 LQKENI. The CDR3 runs 13 residues. The CDR3 bases are TGTGCCAGCTCAATTGCGTACCCCGGGGAGCTGTTTTTT. Its protein product is CASSIAYPGELFF. Together with reference TRBV18 and TRBJ2-2, the CDR3 gives the full variable domain: NAGVMQNPRHLVRRRGQEARLRCSPMKGHSHVYWYRQLPEEGLKFMVYLQKENIIDESGMPKERFSAEFPKEGPSILRIQQVVRGDSAAYFCASSIAYPGELFFGEGSRLTVL.

The chain links TRBV18 to TRBJ2-7, with D unclear. The CDR3 totals 13 residues. Trimming removed 3 bases at V and 2 bases at J, with 8 bases between. The germline CDR1 and CDR2 sequences are KGHSH and LQKENI. CDR3 in amino acids: CASSPDGAYEQYF. Written as DNA, the CDR3 is TGTGCCAGCTCACCCGACGGTGCCTACGAGCAGTACTTC.

The rearrangement links TRBV24-1 to TRBJ2-1, with D uncertain. The CDR3 length is 14 residues. Looked up from germline, CDR1 is KGHDR and CDR2 is SFDVKD. V lost 2 bases and J 14 bases, leaving 18 bases between the germline ends. The CDR3 here is CATSDWVKPTVEFF. The CDR3 DNA reads as TGTGCCACCAGTGATTGGGTAAAGCCCACCGTGGAGTTCTTC.

The chain combines TRBV6-5 with TRBJ1-4; tentative D call: TRBD1 (5 bases). V lost 7 bases to trimming and J lost 6 bases, with 12 bases between them. Germline V lookup: CDR1 MNHEY, CDR2 SVGAGI. This CDR3 is 13 amino acids long. The CDR3 DNA reads TGTGCCAGCACAAGCCGGACACATGAAAAACTGTTTTTT. It encodes CASTSRTHEKLFF.

This clone was seen just once. The chain has TRBV9 and TRBJ2-4; the D call may be TRBD1 or TRBD2 (5 bases each). Trimming stripped 0 bases from V and 8 bases from J, with 15 bases between. Germline V gene sequence: CDR1 SGDLS, CDR2 YYNGEE. The length of the CDR3 is 15 residues. The CDR3 spells CASSVGARVSDIQYF. The CDR3 nucleotides read TGTGCCAGCAGCGTAGGTGCCAGGGTTAGCGACATTCAGTACTTC.

The V call is TRBV11-2, the J call TRBJ1-1; TRBD1 is a possible D gene (5 bases). Germline V gives CDR1 SGHAT, CDR2 FQNNGV. This CDR3 spans 15 amino acids. V shed 3 bases and J shed 0 bases, with 11 bases lying between them. For the CDR3, the DNA is TGTGCCAGCAGCTTGGGTACAGGATTGAACACTGAAGCTTTCTTT. It specifies CASSLGTGLNTEAFF. Using reference TRBV11-2 and TRBJ1-1 for the parts outside the CDR3, the full variable domain is EAGVAQSPRYKIIEKRQSVAFWCNPISGHATLYWYQQILGQGPKLLIQFQNNGVVDDSQLPKDRFSAERLKGVDSTLKIQPAKLEDSAVYLCASSLGTGLNTEAFFGQGTRLTVV.

The chain is built from TRBV28 and TRBJ1-3; D gene uncertain. Germline values: CDR1 MDHEN, CDR2 SYDVKM. Trimming left V 3 bases short and J 0 bases short, with 12 bases between. CDR3 length: 16 amino acids. The CDR3 DNA reads as TGTGCCAGCAGTTTTGCCCCACAGAGCTCTGGAAACACCATATATTTT. Its protein product is CASSFAPQSSGNTIYF. Full variable domain (remainder filled in from reference TRBV28 and TRBJ1-3): DVKVTQSSRYLVKRTGEKVFLECVQDMDHENMFWYRQDPGLGLRLIYFSYDVKMKEKGDIPEGYSVSREKKERFSLILESASTNQTSMYLCASSFAPQSSGNTIYFGEGSWLTVV.

The V and J genes are TRBV7-9 and TRBJ1-1; TRBD1 might be the D (6 bases). Germline V CDR1 and CDR2: SEHNR, FQNEAQ (reference sequence). CDR3 size: 14 residues. Trimming stripped 1 base from V and 7 bases from J, with 13 bases between. The CDR3 loop reads CASSLGTAGFEAFF. The CDR3 DNA follows: TGTGCCAGCAGCTTAGGGACAGCAGGATTTGAAGCTTTCTTT.

The V call is TRBV27, the J call TRBJ2-1; 7 nucleotides agree with TRBD2. Germline-derived CDR1 and CDR2 are MNHEY and SMNVEV (reference sequence). CDR3 length: 13 amino acids. V lost 6 bases, J lost 7 bases, and 6 bases stayed unmatched. CDR3 in amino acids: CASRRGYENEQFF. In DNA form, the CDR3 reads TGTGCCAGCAGGCGGGGGTATGAGAATGAGCAGTTCTTC.